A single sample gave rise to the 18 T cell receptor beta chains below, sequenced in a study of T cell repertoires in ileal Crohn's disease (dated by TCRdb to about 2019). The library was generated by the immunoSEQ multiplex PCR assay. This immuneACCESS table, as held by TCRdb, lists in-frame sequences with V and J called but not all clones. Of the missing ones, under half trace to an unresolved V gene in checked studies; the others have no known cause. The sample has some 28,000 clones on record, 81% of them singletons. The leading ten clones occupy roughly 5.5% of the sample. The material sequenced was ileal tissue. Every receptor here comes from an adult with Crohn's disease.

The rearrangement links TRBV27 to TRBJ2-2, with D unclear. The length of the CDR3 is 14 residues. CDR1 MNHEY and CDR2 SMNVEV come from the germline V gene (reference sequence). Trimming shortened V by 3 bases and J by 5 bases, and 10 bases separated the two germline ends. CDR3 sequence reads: CASSFSSLTGELFF. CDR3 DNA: TGTGCCAGCAGTTTTAGCTCCCTTACCGGGGAGCTGTTTTTT.

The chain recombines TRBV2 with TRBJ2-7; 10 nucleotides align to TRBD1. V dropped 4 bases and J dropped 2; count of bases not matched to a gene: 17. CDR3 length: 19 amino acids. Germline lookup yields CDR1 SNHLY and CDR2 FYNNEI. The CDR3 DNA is TGTGCCAGCAGTGGACCAGGGACAGGGGCCCTGCAACATCCCTACGAGCAGTACTTC. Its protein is CASSGPGTGALQHPYEQYF.

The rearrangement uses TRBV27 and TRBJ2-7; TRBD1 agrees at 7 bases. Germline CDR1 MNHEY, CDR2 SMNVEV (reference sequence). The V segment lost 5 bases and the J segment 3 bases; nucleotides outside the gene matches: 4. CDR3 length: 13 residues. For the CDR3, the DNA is TGTGCCAGCAGTACCCGGGACAGCTACGAGCAGTACTTC. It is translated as CASSTRDSYEQYF.

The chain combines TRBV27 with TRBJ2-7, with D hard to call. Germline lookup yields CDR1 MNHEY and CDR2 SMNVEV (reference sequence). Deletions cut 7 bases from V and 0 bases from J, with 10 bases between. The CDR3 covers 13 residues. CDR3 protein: CASTSGGSYEQYF. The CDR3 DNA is TGTGCCAGCACCTCAGGTGGCTCCTACGAGCAGTACTTC.

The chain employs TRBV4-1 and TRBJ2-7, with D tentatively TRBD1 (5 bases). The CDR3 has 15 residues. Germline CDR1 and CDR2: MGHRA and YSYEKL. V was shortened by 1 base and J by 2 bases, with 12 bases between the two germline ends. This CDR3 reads CASSQGPQGTYEQYF. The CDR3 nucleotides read TGCGCCAGCAGCCAAGGACCCCAGGGAACCTACGAGCAGTACTTC.

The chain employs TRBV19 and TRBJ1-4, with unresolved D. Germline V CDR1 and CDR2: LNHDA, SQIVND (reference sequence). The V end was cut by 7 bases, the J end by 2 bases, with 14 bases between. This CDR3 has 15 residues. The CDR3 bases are TGTGCCAGTACCGACCAAGGAGGTACTAATGAAAAACTGTTTTTT. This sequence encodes CASTDQGGTNEKLFF.

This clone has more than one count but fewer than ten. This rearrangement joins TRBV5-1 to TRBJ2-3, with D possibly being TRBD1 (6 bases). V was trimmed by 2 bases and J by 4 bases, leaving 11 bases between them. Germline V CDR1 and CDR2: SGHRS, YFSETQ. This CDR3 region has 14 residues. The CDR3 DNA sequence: TGCGCCAGCAGCTTAGGGGGTACGGCAGATACGCAGTATTTT. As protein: CASSLGGTADTQYF.

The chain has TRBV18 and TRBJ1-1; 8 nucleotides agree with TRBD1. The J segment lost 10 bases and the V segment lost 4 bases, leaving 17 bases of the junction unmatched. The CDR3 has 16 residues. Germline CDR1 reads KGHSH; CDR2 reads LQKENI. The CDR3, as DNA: TGTGCCAGCTCACGCCTCGGACAGGGTGGGCATGGGGCAGCTTTCTTT. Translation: CASSRLGQGGHGAAFF.

CDR3 in DNA: TGTGCCACCAGCACAGGGGCAAGGTCGAATTCACCCCTCCACTTT. Amino acid sequence: CATSTGARSNSPLHF. The gene calls are TRBV15 and TRBJ1-6, with TRBD1 as a possible D gene (6 bases). The CDR3 runs to 15 residues. Germline loops: CDR1 LNHNV, CDR2 YYDKDF (reference sequence). V lost 4 bases to trimming and J lost 7 bases, with 14 bases between them.

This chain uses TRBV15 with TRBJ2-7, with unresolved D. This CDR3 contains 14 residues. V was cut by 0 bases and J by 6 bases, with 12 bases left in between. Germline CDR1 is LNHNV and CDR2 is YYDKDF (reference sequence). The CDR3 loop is CATSRDYQASEQYF. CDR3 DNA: TGTGCCACCAGCAGAGATTATCAGGCGTCCGAGCAGTACTTC.

The CDR3 region has the DNA TGTGCCAGCTCAATTGGGACAGCCGGAAACACCATATATTTT. Translated: CASSIGTAGNTIYF. V usage is TRBV18 and J usage is TRBJ1-3, with TRBD1 matching 7 bases. Germline V gene sequence: CDR1 KGHSH, CDR2 LQKENI. V gave up 5 bases and J gave up 4 bases; unmatched junction bases: 5. This CDR3 has 14 amino acids.

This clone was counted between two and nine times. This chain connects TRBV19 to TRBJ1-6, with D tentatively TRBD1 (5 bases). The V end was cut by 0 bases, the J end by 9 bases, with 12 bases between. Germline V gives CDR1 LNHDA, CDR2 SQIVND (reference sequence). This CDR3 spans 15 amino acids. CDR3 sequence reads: CASSIDRGHLSPLHF. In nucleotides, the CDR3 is TGTGCCAGTAGTATAGATCGAGGACACCTTTCACCCCTCCACTTT.

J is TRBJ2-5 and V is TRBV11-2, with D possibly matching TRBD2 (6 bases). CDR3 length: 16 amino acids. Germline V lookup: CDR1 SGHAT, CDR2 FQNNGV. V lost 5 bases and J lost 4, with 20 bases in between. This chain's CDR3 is CASSPRIGRGTETQYF. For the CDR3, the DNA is TGTGCCAGCAGCCCCCGGATTGGGCGGGGTACAGAGACCCAGTACTTC.

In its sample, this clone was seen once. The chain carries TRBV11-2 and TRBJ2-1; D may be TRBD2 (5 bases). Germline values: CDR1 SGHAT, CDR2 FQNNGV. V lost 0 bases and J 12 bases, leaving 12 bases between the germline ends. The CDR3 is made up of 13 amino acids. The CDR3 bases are TGTGCCAGCAGCTTAGACCAGACACGGGGGCAGTTCTTC. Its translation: CASSLDQTRGQFF.

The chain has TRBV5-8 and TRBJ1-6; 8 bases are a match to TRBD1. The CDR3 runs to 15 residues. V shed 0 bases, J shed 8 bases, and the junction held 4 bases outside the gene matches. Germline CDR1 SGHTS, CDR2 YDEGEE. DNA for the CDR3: TGTGCCAGCAGCTTGGTGGGACAGGCGTATTCACCCCTCCACTTT. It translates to CASSLVGQAYSPLHF.

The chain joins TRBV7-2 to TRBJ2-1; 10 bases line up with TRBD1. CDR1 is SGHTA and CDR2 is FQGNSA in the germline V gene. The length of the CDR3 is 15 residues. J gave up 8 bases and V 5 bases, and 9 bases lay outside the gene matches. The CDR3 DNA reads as TGTGCCAGCAGCGCCACGGGACAGGGGAGAGATGAGCAGTTCTTC. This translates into CASSATGQGRDEQFF.

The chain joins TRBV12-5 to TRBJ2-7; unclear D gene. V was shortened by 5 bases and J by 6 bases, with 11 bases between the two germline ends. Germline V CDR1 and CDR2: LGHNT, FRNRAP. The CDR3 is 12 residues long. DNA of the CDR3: TGTGCTAGTGGTACCGGTTATATCGAGCAGTACTTC. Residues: CASGTGYIEQYF.

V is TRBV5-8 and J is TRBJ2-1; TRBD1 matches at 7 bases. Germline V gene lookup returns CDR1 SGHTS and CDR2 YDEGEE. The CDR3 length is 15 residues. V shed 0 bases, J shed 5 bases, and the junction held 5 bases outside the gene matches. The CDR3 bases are TGTGCCAGCAGCTTGGGACAGGGAGTACACAATGAGCAGTTCTTC. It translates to CASSLGQGVHNEQFF.